The 23 T cell receptor beta chains below all came from one sample that was sequenced in a study of blood T cell repertoires in COVID-19 (dated by TCRdb to 2020 to 2021). Libraries were built with the immunoSEQ multiplex PCR assay. The table was pulled from immuneACCESS by TCRdb, which kept in-frame rearrangements only. Such tables lose some clones; where checked, under half of the loss comes from unresolved V genes, and the rest has no known cause. This sample gives 150,000 to 200,000 clones in total; roughly 86% of them show up just once. The ten top clones hold 2% to 3% of the sample. Sequencing used peripheral blood. The receptors here all came from a man aged 40-55 years with active or convalescent COVID-19.

This chain joins TRBV6-5 and TRBJ2-7, with D perhaps TRBD1 (6 bases). The CDR3 runs 15 residues. Germline values: CDR1 MNHEY, CDR2 SVGAGI. V was pared by 8 bases and J by 1 base, with 18 bases between. CDR3 in DNA: TGTGCCAGCGGTCCCGGACAGTGGGATTCCTACGAGCAGTACTTC. Protein: CASGPGQWDSYEQYF.

The chain uses TRBV20-1 and TRBJ1-1, with D uncertain. From germline, CDR1 is DFQATT and CDR2 SNEGSKA (reference sequence). The CDR3 length is 14 residues. Trimming took 3 bases from V and 2 from J, leaving 13 bases between them. CDR3 sequence reads: CSASSEGLNTEAFF. DNA of the CDR3: TGCAGTGCTAGTTCGGAGGGCTTAAACACTGAAGCTTTCTTT.

The V call is TRBV19, the J call TRBJ2-1; 10 bases are a match to TRBD1. The V and J ends lost 1 base and 1 base, in that order; junction bases with no gene match: 10. Germline values: CDR1 LNHDA, CDR2 SQIVND (reference sequence). The CDR3 covers 19 residues. The CDR3 sequence is CASSIVLIGTGESYNEQFF. The CDR3 coding sequence is TGTGCCAGTAGTATAGTCCTTATCGGGACAGGGGAGTCCTACAATGAGCAGTTCTTC.

V and J are TRBV15 and TRBJ1-5; TRBD1 matches 7 bases. J was trimmed by 4 bases and V by 5 bases; bases with no gene match: 5. The CDR3 runs 14 residues. The germline CDR1 and CDR2 sequences are LNHNV and YYDKDF (reference sequence). The CDR3 is CATSPPGQNQPQHF. The CDR3 bases are TGTGCCACCAGCCCCCCGGGACAGAATCAGCCCCAGCATTTT.

The V and J genes are TRBV5-1 and TRBJ2-1, with 8 nucleotides matching TRBD1. The junction had 5 bases not matched to a gene; V was cut back by 4 bases and J by 5 bases. Germline values: CDR1 SGHRS, CDR2 YFSETQ. The CDR3 length is 14 residues. The CDR3 nucleotides are TGCGCCAGCAGCCTGGGACAGGTTAACAATGAGCAGTTCTTC. Its protein is CASSLGQVNNEQFF.

This rearrangement joins TRBV11-2 to TRBJ2-7, with D hard to call. The V end was cut by 5 bases, the J end by 0 bases, with 5 bases between. Germline V CDR1 and CDR2: SGHAT, FQNNGV. The CDR3 is 12 residues long. CDR3 in amino acids: CASSQNSYEQYF. The CDR3 DNA sequence: TGTGCCAGCAGCCAAAACTCCTACGAGCAGTACTTC.

This chain connects TRBV7-2 to TRBJ2-3; the match to TRBD2 covers 8 bases. V was clipped by 1 base and J by 0 bases; unmatched bases: 12. The CDR3 sequence is 19 residues long. CDR1 is SGHTA, CDR2 FQGNSA, per germline. In DNA, the CDR3 is TGTGCCAGCAGCTTAGTCCCGTCGGCGGGGGGTCCTAGCACAGATACGCAGTATTTT. Translating gives CASSLVPSAGGPSTDTQYF.

The chain joins TRBV27 to TRBJ1-6; possible D gene TRBD1, 5 bases. The germline V gene has CDR1 MNHEY and CDR2 SMNVEV (reference sequence). Trimming removed 6 bases from V and 6 bases from J, with 9 bases in between. This CDR3 has 13 residues. The CDR3, as DNA: TGTGCCAGCAGCCCGACAGTTAATTCACCCCTCCACTTT. It codes for CASSPTVNSPLHF.

The rearrangement links TRBV19 to TRBJ1-2; tentatively, D is TRBD1 (5 bases). Germline V CDR1 and CDR2: LNHDA, SQIVND (reference sequence). There are 15 residues in the CDR3. Trimming left V 7 bases short and J 2 bases short, with 17 bases between. The CDR3 here is CASKPFTGANYGYTF. The DNA for the CDR3 is TGTGCCAGTAAACCTTTCACAGGTGCCAACTATGGCTACACCTTC.

The chain carries TRBV6-1 and TRBJ1-5; D gene unclear. The CDR3 totals 13 residues. Germline V lookup: CDR1 MNHNS, CDR2 SASEGT. V lost 2 bases and J lost 9, with 11 bases in between. The CDR3: CASSETDGGPQHF. CDR3 sequence (DNA): TGTGCCAGCAGTGAAACCGACGGCGGGCCCCAGCATTTT.

The V gene is TRBV11-2, the J gene TRBJ1-2; 11 bases line up with TRBD1. Germline V gene sequence: CDR1 SGHAT, CDR2 FQNNGV. The ends lost 0 bases at V and 7 bases at J; junction bases unmatched: 4. The CDR3 contains 15 residues. CDR3 in amino acids: CASSLERTGGLGYTF. The CDR3 coding sequence is TGTGCCAGCAGCTTAGAGAGGACAGGGGGCCTTGGCTACACCTTC.

The chain is built from TRBV4-2 and TRBJ1-2; no reliable D call. Germline V gene data show CDR1 as LGHNA and CDR2 as YNFKEQ. The CDR3 covers 15 residues. The V and J ends lost 1 base and 5 bases respectively, with 14 bases between them. The CDR3 is CASSQVRGIGYGYTF. DNA for the CDR3: TGTGCCAGCAGCCAAGTACGGGGAATTGGGTATGGCTACACCTTC.

The chain carries TRBV30 and TRBJ2-3, with D possibly matching TRBD1 (5 bases). The CDR3 covers 13 residues. V shed 2 bases and J shed 3 bases, with 9 bases lying between them. Looked up from germline, CDR1 is GTSNPN and CDR2 is SVGIG (reference sequence). CDR3 region: CAWSWKGTDTQYF. The DNA for the CDR3 is TGTGCCTGGAGTTGGAAGGGGACAGATACGCAGTATTTT.

The rearrangement links TRBV28 to TRBJ2-5; TRBD1 agrees at 8 bases. CDR1 is MDHEN and CDR2 is SYDVKM in the germline V gene. The CDR3 consists of 14 residues. V lost 10 bases to trimming and J lost 3 bases; unmatched junction nucleotides: 10. The DNA of the CDR3 is TGTGCCACTCACGGGGCAGGGGGCAAAGAGACCCAGTACTTC. Encoded protein: CATHGAGGKETQYF.

CDR3 loop: CASSLAAVNYGYTF. CDR3 DNA sequence: TGTGCCAGCAGCTTAGCGGCGGTGAACTATGGCTACACCTTC. The genes are TRBV7-9 and TRBJ1-2; no clear D gene. CDR1 is SEHNR and CDR2 is FQNEAQ in the germline V gene (reference sequence). With 0 bases removed from V and 2 bases from J, the gap between germline ends came to 7 bases. The CDR3 covers 14 residues.

This chain joins TRBV3-1 (or the pseudogene TRBV3-2) and TRBJ2-5, with 8 nucleotides matching TRBD2. Germline V gives CDR1 LGHDT, CDR2 YNNKEL (reference sequence). The length of the CDR3 is 17 residues. V gave up 1 base and J gave up 7 bases; unmatched junction bases: 14. The CDR3 nucleotides are TGTGCCAGCAGCCAAGGGGGGCTAGCGGGCCGGCGAGGGACCCAGTACTTC. Encoded protein: CASSQGGLAGRRGTQYF.

This sequence joins TRBV4-2 and TRBJ1-5; D gene unclear. V lost 0 bases, J lost 1 base, and 13 bases lay in between. The length of the CDR3 is 17 residues. The germline V gene encodes CDR1 LGHNA and CDR2 YNFKEQ. CDR3 sequence: CASSQEARRASNQPQHF. In DNA form, the CDR3 reads TGTGCCAGCAGCCAAGAAGCAAGGAGGGCCAGCAATCAGCCCCAGCATTTT.

The gene calls are TRBV20-1 and TRBJ2-7, with D perhaps matching TRBD1 (6 bases). This CDR3 contains 14 residues. Trimming pared 3 bases from V and 1 base from J, leaving 13 bases between. CDR1 is DFQATT and CDR2 is SNEGSKA in the germline V gene (reference sequence). CDR3 sequence (DNA): TGCAGTGCTAGTTGGACGAGGGGGTCCTACGAGCAGTACTTC. It yields the protein CSASWTRGSYEQYF.

The gene calls are TRBV28 and TRBJ1-4; the D gene is possibly TRBD1 (5 bases). The CDR3 contains 18 residues. CDR1 and CDR2 from the germline V gene are MDHEN and SYDVKM. Trimming pared 5 bases from V and 8 bases from J, leaving 27 bases between. CDR3 in amino acids: CASSPRGVVVEAGEKLFF. In nucleotides, the CDR3 is TGTGCCAGCAGTCCACGGGGGGTTGTAGTTGAAGCGGGAGAAAAACTGTTTTTT.

The chain employs TRBV5-1 and TRBJ1-1; 8 bases fit TRBD1. Germline V CDR1 and CDR2: SGHRS, YFSETQ. V shed 1 base and J 3 bases; nucleotides not matched to a gene: 8. The CDR3 contains 16 residues. The CDR3 here is CASSLRTGNRYTEAFF. The CDR3 DNA reads TGCGCCAGCAGCTTGCGGACAGGGAATCGGTACACTGAAGCTTTCTTT. Supplemented by reference TRBV5-1 and TRBJ1-1, the full variable domain reads KAGVTQTPRYLIKTRGQQVTLSCSPISGHRSVSWYQQTPGQGLQFLFEYFSETQRNKGNFPGRFSGRQFSNSRSEMNVSTLELGDSALYLCASSLRTGNRYTEAFFGQGTRLTVV.

The table lists this clone with a count of one. The V gene is TRBV9, the J gene TRBJ1-6; no reliable D call. The V end lost 3 bases, the J end lost 6 bases, and 7 bases lay between the germline ends. CDR3 size: 13 residues. The V gene's germline CDR1 is SGDLS and CDR2 YYNGEE. The CDR3 reads CASSENRNSPLHF. The CDR3 region has the DNA TGTGCCAGCAGCGAAAATCGTAATTCACCCCTCCACTTT.

V gene TRBV25-1 combines with J gene TRBJ2-2, with D unresolved. This CDR3 is built from 15 residues. Germline assignment: CDR1 MGHDK and CDR2 SYGVNS. V was shortened by 2 bases and J by 2 bases, with 9 bases between the two germline ends. DNA for the CDR3: TGTGCCAGCAGTGAACAGACACCTAACACCGGGGAGCTGTTTTTT. Its translation is CASSEQTPNTGELFF.

The chain is built from TRBV28 and TRBJ2-4; D may be TRBD1 (6 bases). The CDR3 has 20 amino acids. V lost 6 bases and J 1 base, leaving 28 bases between the germline ends. The germline gives CDR1 MDHEN, CDR2 SYDVKM. CDR3: CASSPTPGSRLGAAKNIQYF. DNA of the CDR3: TGTGCCAGCAGCCCTACTCCGGGATCCCGGTTGGGGGCGGCCAAAAACATTCAGTACTTC.